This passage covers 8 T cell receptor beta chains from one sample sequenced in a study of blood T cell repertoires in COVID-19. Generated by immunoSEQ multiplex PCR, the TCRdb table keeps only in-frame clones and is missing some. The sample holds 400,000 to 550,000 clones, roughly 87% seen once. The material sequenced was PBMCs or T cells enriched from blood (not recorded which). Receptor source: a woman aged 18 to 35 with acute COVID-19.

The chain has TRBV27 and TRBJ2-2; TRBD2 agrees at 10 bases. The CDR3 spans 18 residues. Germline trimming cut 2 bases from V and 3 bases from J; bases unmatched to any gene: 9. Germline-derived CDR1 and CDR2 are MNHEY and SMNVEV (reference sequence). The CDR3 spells CASSLKSSGRGHTGELFF. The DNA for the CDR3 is TGTGCCAGCAGTTTAAAGTCTAGCGGGAGAGGTCACACCGGGGAGCTGTTTTTT.

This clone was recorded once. CDR3 sequence reads: CASSPTWTGGYGDTQYF. CDR3 in DNA: TGTGCCAGCAGCCCTACGTGGACAGGGGGCTATGGAGATACGCAGTATTTT. The V and J genes are TRBV7-9 and TRBJ2-3, with 11 bases matching TRBD1. Germline V CDR1 and CDR2: SEHNR, FQNEAQ (reference sequence). Trimming removed 5 bases from V and 5 bases from J; junction bases left unmatched: 12. This CDR3 comprises 17 residues.

DNA of the CDR3: TGTGCCAGCAGCGCTCGGACAGGGGATGTATGGCAGTACTTC. As protein: CASSARTGDVWQYF. The rearrangement links TRBV9 to TRBJ2-7; 9 bases align to TRBD1. The CDR3 is made up of 14 amino acids. V dropped 3 bases and J dropped 9; count of bases not matched to a gene: 10. Germline values: CDR1 SGDLS, CDR2 YYNGEE.

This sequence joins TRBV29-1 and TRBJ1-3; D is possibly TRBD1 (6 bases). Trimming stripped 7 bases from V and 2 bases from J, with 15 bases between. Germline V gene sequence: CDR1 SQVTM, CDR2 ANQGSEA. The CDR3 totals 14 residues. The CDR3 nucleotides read TGCAGCGGCATAAGTGGGGGCCCTGGAAACACCATATATTTT. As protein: CSGISGGPGNTIYF.

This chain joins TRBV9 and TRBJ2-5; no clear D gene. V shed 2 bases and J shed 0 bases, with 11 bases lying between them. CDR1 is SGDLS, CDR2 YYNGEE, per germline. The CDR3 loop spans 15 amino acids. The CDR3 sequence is CASSVTPTDQETQYF. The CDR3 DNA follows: TGTGCCAGCAGCGTGACTCCGACGGACCAAGAGACCCAGTACTTC.

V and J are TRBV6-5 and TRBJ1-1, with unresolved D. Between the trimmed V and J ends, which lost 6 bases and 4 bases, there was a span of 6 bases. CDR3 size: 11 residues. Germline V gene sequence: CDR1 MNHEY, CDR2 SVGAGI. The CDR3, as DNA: TGTGCCAGCAGGAGTCCCACTGAAGCTTTCTTT. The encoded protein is CASRSPTEAFF.

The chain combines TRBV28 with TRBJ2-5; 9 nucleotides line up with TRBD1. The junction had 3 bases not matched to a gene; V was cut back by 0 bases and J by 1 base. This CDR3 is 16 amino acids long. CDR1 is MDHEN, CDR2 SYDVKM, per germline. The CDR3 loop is CASSLWGTGPQETQYF. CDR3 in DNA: TGTGCCAGCAGTTTATGGGGGACAGGGCCCCAAGAGACCCAGTACTTC.

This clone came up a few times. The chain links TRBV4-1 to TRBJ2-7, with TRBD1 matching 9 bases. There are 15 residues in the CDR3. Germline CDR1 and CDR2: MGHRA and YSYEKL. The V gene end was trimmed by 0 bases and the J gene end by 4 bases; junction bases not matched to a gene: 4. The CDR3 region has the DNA TGCGCCAGCAGCCAAGAGAACAGGGGGCAGTACGAGCAGTACTTC. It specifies CASSQENRGQYEQYF.